The rows below give T cell receptor beta chains drawn from one sample of a study of response to subunit inactivated influenza vaccine. Each CDR3 protein is one row after TCRdb ran MiXCR on the RT-PCR reads. The sample contains about 160,000 distinct CDR3 sequences, roughly 10% of which appear only once. Sequenced material: CD8+ T cells sorted from PBMCs, taken roughly 24 months after vaccination. Every receptor here comes from a man aged 50-75 years who received an inactivated influenza vaccine. CDR3s include the opening cysteine and the closing phenylalanine or tryptophan. The order of the fields is CDR3 protein, CDR3 DNA, J gene, V gene, clone size, D gene. The D gene is left open where the match is weak. Not all rows give a size; the values are once, few, many and, for expanded clones, a class.

CDR3aa: CASSQEPGTYEQYF; CDR3nt: TGTGCCAGCAGCCAAGAACCCGGAACCTACGAGCAGTACTTC; j_gene: TRBJ2-7; v_gene: TRBV3-1; abundance: many; d_gene: -
CDR3aa: CASTLLYSDRDEQFF; CDR3nt: TGTGCCAGCACTTTACTTTACTCGGACCGGGATGAGCAGTTCTTC; j_gene: TRBJ2-1; v_gene: TRBV6-5; abundance: many; d_gene: -
CDR3aa: CASSLVRATNEKLFF; CDR3nt: TGTGCCAGCAGTTTGGTCAGGGCAACTAATGAAAAACTGTTTTTT; j_gene: TRBJ1-4; v_gene: TRBV28; abundance: few; d_gene: -
CDR3aa: CASSYLDTEAFF; CDR3nt: TGTGCCAGCAGTTACCTAGACACTGAAGCTTTCTTT; j_gene: TRBJ1-1; v_gene: TRBV6-5; abundance: few; d_gene: -
CDR3aa: CASRLGTAFYEQYF; CDR3nt: TGCGCCAGCAGACTCGGGACAGCTTTCTACGAGCAGTACTTC; j_gene: TRBJ2-7; v_gene: TRBV5-1; abundance: few; d_gene: TRBD1
CDR3aa: CASSIATGPLTTYGYTF; CDR3nt: TGTGCCAGCAGCATCGCCACTGGGCCGCTAACTACCTATGGCTACACCTTC; j_gene: TRBJ1-2; v_gene: TRBV28; abundance: few; d_gene: -
CDR3aa: CASSLYPGRLAMNTEAFF; CDR3nt: TGTGCCAGCAGCTTATACCCCGGGAGACTTGCCATGAACACTGAAGCTTTCTTT; j_gene: TRBJ1-1; v_gene: TRBV11-3; abundance: few; d_gene: -
CDR3aa: CASSVLTYEQYF; CDR3nt: TGTGCCAGCAGTGTTTTAACCTACGAGCAGTACTTC; j_gene: TRBJ2-7; v_gene: TRBV2; abundance: -; d_gene: -
CDR3aa: CASSAFYLAGERLETQYF; CDR3nt: TGCGCCAGCAGCGCCTTCTATCTAGCGGGAGAGCGTCTGGAGACCCAGTACTTC; j_gene: TRBJ2-5; v_gene: TRBV5-1; abundance: -; d_gene: TRBD2
CDR3aa: CASSLVGTAGETQYF; CDR3nt: TGTGCCAGCAGCTTGGTGGGGACGGCAGGAGAGACCCAGTACTTC; j_gene: TRBJ2-5; v_gene: TRBV5-8; abundance: -; d_gene: -
CDR3aa: CASNPTGASQPQHF; CDR3nt: TGTGCCAGCAACCCGACAGGGGCCAGTCAGCCCCAGCATTTT; j_gene: TRBJ1-5; v_gene: TRBV6-2/TRBV6-3; abundance: few; d_gene: TRBD1
CDR3aa: CASSPMGGEHTDTQYF; CDR3nt: TGTGCCAGCAGCCCAATGGGGGGAGAGCACACAGATACGCAGTATTTT; j_gene: TRBJ2-3; v_gene: TRBV13; abundance: -; d_gene: -
CDR3aa: CASSSPTDSYEQYF; CDR3nt: TGTGCCAGCAGCTCCCCGACAGATTCCTACGAGCAGTACTTC; j_gene: TRBJ2-7; v_gene: TRBV11-2; abundance: few; d_gene: -
CDR3aa: CASRKAGDYGYTF; CDR3nt: TGTGCCAGTAGAAAAGCGGGGGACTATGGCTACACCTTC; j_gene: TRBJ1-2; v_gene: TRBV19; abundance: -; d_gene: -
CDR3aa: CSARDHSTGELFF; CDR3nt: TGCAGTGCTAGAGATCACTCTACCGGGGAGCTGTTTTTT; j_gene: TRBJ2-2; v_gene: TRBV20-1; abundance: -; d_gene: -
CDR3aa: CASSFPGAPPNEQFF; CDR3nt: TGTGCCAGCAGCTTCCCAGGGGCTCCCCCCAATGAGCAGTTCTTC; j_gene: TRBJ2-1; v_gene: TRBV5-4; abundance: -; d_gene: -
CDR3aa: CASSTGRSSTDTQYF; CDR3nt: TGTGCCAGCAGTACAGGGAGATCTAGCACAGATACGCAGTATTTT; j_gene: TRBJ2-3; v_gene: TRBV28; abundance: -; d_gene: -
CDR3aa: CASTTNAGTPQETQYF; CDR3nt: TGCGCCAGTACCACCAATGCCGGGACACCTCAAGAGACCCAGTACTTC; j_gene: TRBJ2-5; v_gene: TRBV5-1; abundance: -; d_gene: -
CDR3aa: CASSPGGSTDTQYF; CDR3nt: TGTGCCAGCAGTCCTGGGGGAAGCACAGATACGCAGTATTTT; j_gene: TRBJ2-3; v_gene: TRBV12-3/TRBV12-4; abundance: -; d_gene: -
CDR3aa: CSVEDRQIYNEQFF; CDR3nt: TGCAGCGTTGAAGATAGGCAAATTTACAATGAGCAGTTCTTC; j_gene: TRBJ2-1; v_gene: TRBV29-1; abundance: -; d_gene: -
CDR3aa: CASSQGIDTQYF; CDR3nt: TGTGCCAGCAGTCAAGGGATAGATACGCAGTATTTT; j_gene: TRBJ2-3; v_gene: TRBV11-2; abundance: -; d_gene: -
CDR3aa: CASSLVRGHTGELFF; CDR3nt: TGTGCCAGCAGCTTAGTGAGGGGACACACCGGGGAGCTGTTTTTT; j_gene: TRBJ2-2; v_gene: TRBV7-6; abundance: many; d_gene: -
CDR3aa: CASSPGLAGVSYEQYF; CDR3nt: TGCGCCAGCAGCCCGGGGCTAGCGGGAGTCTCCTACGAGCAGTACTTC; j_gene: TRBJ2-7; v_gene: TRBV4-3; abundance: many; d_gene: TRBD2
CDR3aa: CASSLVAGGPTGELFF; CDR3nt: TGCGCCAGCAGCTTGGTAGCGGGGGGGCCTACCGGGGAGCTGTTTTTT; j_gene: TRBJ2-2; v_gene: TRBV5-1; abundance: -; d_gene: TRBD2
CDR3aa: CASGLLSYEQYF; CDR3nt: TGTGCCAGTGGCTTATTGTCCTACGAGCAGTACTTC; j_gene: TRBJ2-7; v_gene: TRBV28; abundance: many; d_gene: -
CDR3aa: CAWSVWGQETQYF; CDR3nt: TGTGCCTGGAGTGTATGGGGGCAAGAGACCCAGTACTTT; j_gene: TRBJ2-5; v_gene: TRBV30; abundance: once; d_gene: -
CDR3aa: CASSRTGTNTGELFF; CDR3nt: TGTGCCAGCAGCCGGACAGGGACCAACACCGGGGAGCTGTTTTTT; j_gene: TRBJ2-2; v_gene: TRBV6-2/TRBV6-3; abundance: many; d_gene: TRBD1
CDR3aa: CASSVSQDTQYF; CDR3nt: TGTGCCAGCAGCGTATCCCAAGATACGCAGTATTTT; j_gene: TRBJ2-3; v_gene: TRBV9; abundance: few; d_gene: -
CDR3aa: CASSLDAGTYNEQFF; CDR3nt: TGTGCTAGCAGCTTAGATGCAGGCACTTACAATGAGCAGTTCTTC; j_gene: TRBJ2-1; v_gene: TRBV7-7; abundance: few; d_gene: -
CDR3aa: CSASRVGGRNTEAFF; CDR3nt: TGCAGTGCTAGCAGGGTCGGGGGTCGGAACACTGAAGCTTTCTTT; j_gene: TRBJ1-1; v_gene: TRBV20-1; abundance: few; d_gene: -
CDR3aa: CASKPTGKGYEQYF; CDR3nt: TGTGCCAGCAAACCCACAGGGAAAGGCTACGAGCAGTACTTC; j_gene: TRBJ2-7; v_gene: TRBV28; abundance: many; d_gene: -
CDR3aa: CSVGEQPAYEQYF; CDR3nt: TGCAGCGTTGGGGAACAACCCGCCTACGAGCAGTACTTC; j_gene: TRBJ2-7; v_gene: TRBV29-1; abundance: many; d_gene: -
CDR3aa: CASSRSWGMDEQYF; CDR3nt: TGTGCCAGCAGCCGCAGCTGGGGGATGGACGAGCAGTACTTC; j_gene: TRBJ2-7; v_gene: TRBV11-1; abundance: -; d_gene: -
CDR3aa: CASSEDKSPEAFF; CDR3nt: TGTGCCAGCAGCGAGGACAAGTCTCCTGAAGCTTTCTTT; j_gene: TRBJ1-1; v_gene: TRBV7-9; abundance: few; d_gene: -
CDR3aa: CASSSSGSLYEQYF; CDR3nt: TGTGCCAGCAGTTCAAGTGGCAGTCTCTACGAGCAGTACTTC; j_gene: TRBJ2-7; v_gene: TRBV12-3/TRBV12-4; abundance: -; d_gene: -
CDR3aa: CATSDLGETEAFF; CDR3nt: TGTGCCACCAGTGATTTAGGCGAAACTGAAGCTTTCTTT; j_gene: TRBJ1-1; v_gene: TRBV24-1; abundance: many; d_gene: -
CDR3aa: CASSPGTGTYEQYF; CDR3nt: TGCGCCAGCAGCCCTGGGACAGGGACCTACGAGCAGTACTTC; j_gene: TRBJ2-7; v_gene: TRBV4-3; abundance: many; d_gene: TRBD1
CDR3aa: CASSQGFPAHNEQFF; CDR3nt: TGTGCCAGCAGCCAAGGTTTCCCTGCGCACAATGAGCAGTTCTTC; j_gene: TRBJ2-1; v_gene: TRBV6-1; abundance: -; d_gene: -
CDR3aa: CASSQDSGRDEQFF; CDR3nt: TGCGCCAGCAGCCAAGATTCCGGGAGGGACGAGCAGTTCTTC; j_gene: TRBJ2-1; v_gene: TRBV4-3; abundance: few; d_gene: TRBD2
CDR3aa: CSARVASSSTDTQYF; CDR3nt: TGCAGTGCTAGAGTGGCTAGCTCCAGCACAGATACGCAGTATTTT; j_gene: TRBJ2-3; v_gene: TRBV20-1; abundance: -; d_gene: -
CDR3aa: CAWSAGTSGNYEQYF; CDR3nt: TGTGCCTGGAGCGCCGGGACTAGCGGGAACTACGAGCAGTACTTC; j_gene: TRBJ2-7; v_gene: TRBV30; abundance: -; d_gene: TRBD2
CDR3aa: CASGGSGGANNEQFF; CDR3nt: TGTGCCAGCGGGGGAAGCGGGGGGGCCAACAATGAGCAGTTCTTC; j_gene: TRBJ2-1; v_gene: TRBV12-3/TRBV12-4; abundance: few; d_gene: TRBD2
CDR3aa: CAISESTGWNQPQHF; CDR3nt: TGTGCCATCAGTGAGTCGACAGGGTGGAACCAGCCCCAGCATTTT; j_gene: TRBJ1-5; v_gene: TRBV10-3; abundance: many; d_gene: TRBD1
CDR3aa: CASSQGAATNEKLFF; CDR3nt: TGCGCCAGCAGCCAAGGGGCTGCAACTAATGAAAAACTGTTTTTT; j_gene: TRBJ1-4; v_gene: TRBV4-3; abundance: many; d_gene: -
CDR3aa: CASRSNREAGLTDTQYF; CDR3nt: TGTGCCAGCCGATCTAACCGGGAAGCGGGTCTCACAGATACGCAGTATTTT; j_gene: TRBJ2-3; v_gene: TRBV18; abundance: -; d_gene: -
CDR3aa: CASSLPDRGTTNEKLFF; CDR3nt: TGTGCCAGCTCACTCCCCGATCGGGGCACAACTAATGAAAAACTGTTTTTT; j_gene: TRBJ1-4; v_gene: TRBV18; abundance: few; d_gene: -
CDR3aa: CQAGGTEAFF; CDR3nt: TGCCAAGCCGGGGGCACTGAAGCTTTCTTT; j_gene: TRBJ1-1; v_gene: TRBV29-1; abundance: few; d_gene: -
CDR3aa: CASSLGGLAYEQYF; CDR3nt: TGTGCCAGCAGTTTAGGGGGTCTGGCCTACGAGCAGTACTTC; j_gene: TRBJ2-7; v_gene: TRBV12-3/TRBV12-4; abundance: many; d_gene: -
CDR3aa: CASSPRQDEPTYEQYF; CDR3nt: TGTGCCAGCAGTCCCCGACAGGATGAGCCCACCTACGAGCAGTACTTC; j_gene: TRBJ2-7; v_gene: TRBV28; abundance: -; d_gene: -
CDR3aa: CAISEELGSYNEQFF; CDR3nt: TGTGCCATCAGTGAGGAACTAGGGTCCTACAATGAGCAGTTCTTC; j_gene: TRBJ2-1; v_gene: TRBV10-3; abundance: many; d_gene: -